This T cell receptor beta chain was sequenced during a study of OX40 agonist ivuxolimab in advanced cancers. This CDR3 has 12 residues. Germline loops: CDR1 SGHDT, CDR2 YYEEEE. Patients with a history of autoimmune disease or on systemic immunosuppression were excluded. The data were produced by immunoSEQ multiplex PCR, yet TCRdb's version contains in-frame clones alone and is incomplete. In the table there are 22,000 or so clones, roughly 80% of which are singletons. This clone was seen just once. The antigen is undetermined. One end of the junction is discordant with germline, which a read error may explain. In the same sample, other DNA sequences code for this CDR3. Study-wide points: Expanded peripheral T cells had an undetermined antigen specificity.

V and J are TRBV5-6 and TRBJ2-5; D may match TRBD1 or TRBD2 (5 bases each). The sequence came from an adult with an advanced solid tumor such as melanoma, head and neck, liver or kidney cancer. The specimen was CD4+ or CD8+ T cells sorted from blood, collected in a trial of the OX40 agonist ivuxolimab. CDR3 DNA sequence: TGTGCCAGCAGCTGGGACCAAGAGACCCAATACTTC. As protein: CASSWDQETQYF.